The 2 T cell receptor beta chains reported below all come from one sample, sequenced in a study of blood T cells in healthy people across ages. With a J-beta primer mix and a sample-barcoded 5' primer, a second PCR ran 7 to 11 cycles. TCRdb re-called the 5' RACE reads through MiXCR, storing one row per CDR3 protein. The table lists about 1.8 million distinct CDR3 sequences, approximately 50% of them singletons. The specimen was blood. These receptor sequences come from a woman aged 40 to 49 in good health.

This clonotype has just a few counts. CDR3 protein: CSASPVGSSYNSPLHF. CDR3 sequence (DNA): TGCAGTGCTAGTCCCGTGGGGAGTTCCTATAATTCACCCCTCCACTTT. This chain joins TRBV20-1 and TRBJ1-6; no clear D. V shed 3 bases and J shed 1 base, with 13 bases lying between them. The CDR3 has 16 amino acids. CDR1 DFQATT and CDR2 SNEGSKA come from the germline V gene (reference sequence).

In its sample, this clonotype was seen once. CDR3 sequence reads: CATSPPGGTEAFF. The CDR3 nucleotides read TGTGCCACCAGTCCGCCGGGTGGCACTGAAGCTTTCTTT. This chain connects TRBV24-1 to TRBJ1-1; D uncertain. V lost 6 bases and J lost 4, with 11 bases in between. The CDR3 has 13 residues. Germline V gene data show CDR1 as KGHDR and CDR2 as SFDVKD.